This TCR beta chain was captured in a study of identical twins (dated by TCRdb to the mid-2010s). Regarding the complete study: To test whether fetal clonotypes persist, this study deep-sequenced TCR alpha and beta repertoires from monozygotic twins, from unrelated adults of various ages, and from cord blood. To rule out contamination, the twin experiments were replicated at different times with different library preparation protocols. Study-wide findings and limitations: Because the same donors could not be followed over many years, the conclusions relied on cross-sectional statistical analysis. Out-of-frame TCR alpha sharing in monozygotic twins was systematically underestimated by recombination models, whereas sharing between unrelated individuals was in agreement with the recombination models. A weaker excess of twin sharing was found in beta out-of-frame sequences because the signal-to-noise ratio was lowered by fewer shared sequences. Compared with coincidental sharing between unrelated individuals, out-of-frame TCR alpha sequences shared between twins had an excess of sequences with low generation probability. Abundant cord blood beta clonotypes had fewer insertions, young adult naive repertoires showed a similar but weaker trend, and memory repertoires showed no such trend. Invariant T cells such as MAIT and iNKT could partly confound zero-insertion analyses, although diverse VJ usage argued against such confounding for most clonotypes.

The cysteine opens and the phenylalanine closes a CDR3 of 14 amino acids. The kept DNA is CDR3 alone, 42 bases in frame from the first base. Deletion took 0 bases off V and 8 bases off J, with a span of 11 bases between the germline ends. CDR1 and CDR2, per the germline V gene, are SGHTA and FQGNSA. About this clonotype itself: What antigen it recognizes has not been identified. One base away there is no much larger clone; base qualities are not given.

Libraries were built with 5' RACE. TCRdb shows the sequencer as Illumina HiSeq 2000. A universal primer binding site was added through template switching, and the final cDNA carried a unique molecular identifier so that TCR cDNA molecules could be counted accurately. Specific primers in the conserved constant-segment region were used to synthesize first-strand cDNA for TCR alpha and beta chains. To control for contamination, every cDNA library was double barcoded, receiving both a SMART-Mk sample barcode and Illumina barcodes. Two successive PCR steps introduced TruSeq adapter sequences along with Illumina sample barcodes. TCR alpha and beta cDNA libraries were sequenced on the Illumina HiSeq platform with custom primers. As for the original processing: MiGEC processed the raw reads to extract unique molecular identifiers, while MiXCR was used to determine the CDR3 positions. Recombination models were inferred per individual with the repgenHMM and IGoR tools using an EM algorithm. Shared clonotypes were analyzed with the tcR package in R, and sharing was normalized by the product of cloneset sizes. To study raw recombination without the effects of thymic and clonal selection, out-of-frame nonproductive sequences were analyzed. TCRdb reran the public reads through fastp at Q25 and MiXCR, keeping productive beta chains. Every CDR3 protein is listed once, alongside the most common genes and DNA of its rows. The V and J calls were determined by TCRdb, not by the authors. The table for this sample lists 270,000 or so distinct CDR3 sequences; around 8.3% of them were counted only once. The ten largest account for over 2.5% of the sample.

Every donor was a healthy Caucasian. The twin cohort comprised three pairs of female monozygotic twins, all aged about 18 to 30 years. Positive isolation kits from Invitrogen were used to isolate the CD4+ and CD8+ T cell populations. The same data also went into a second study, on yellow fever vaccine responses in identical twins. The second study also describes: According to the authors, in identical twins the way T cells responded to vaccination appeared partly convergent and partly personalized. In identical twins, the study followed T cell clones that responded to the vaccine with precision.

This sequence was found in a woman between 18 and 29 years old in good health. The sample was CD8+ T cells sorted from blood. The chain was built from TRBV7-2 and TRBJ2-1; TRBD1 is perhaps the D gene, given 5 matching bases. In nucleotide form, the sequence is TGTGCCAGCAGCTTAGCGGGATGGGGCTATGAGCAGTTCTTC. Translated, it gives CASSLAGWGYEQFF.